This T cell receptor beta chain derives from a study of blood T cell repertoires in COVID-19. Study-level background: Samples came from the United States, Italy and Spain, spanning acute and convalescent COVID-19. T cells, B-cell-depleted T cells, or PBMCs provided the cDNA or gDNA that served as material.

The protocol was immunoSEQ multiplex PCR, while the TCRdb copy is restricted to in-frame clones and leaves out a portion. This sample has about 170,000 clones; around four fifths occur once, and the top ten carry about 3.5%. Those enrolled, adults aged about 18 to 89 years, came from 24 US areas. Cohorts were determined from participant-reported clinical history. The CDR3 consists of 14 residues. Trimming shortened V by 2 bases and J by 8 bases, and 18 bases separated the two germline ends. In germline, CDR1 is GTSNPN, CDR2 SVGIG (reference sequence). Sequenced material: PBMCs or T cells enriched from blood (not recorded which). The source is a woman between 45 and 60 years old in a cohort exposed to, infected with or recovered from COVID-19 (not recorded which). This chain joins TRBV30 and TRBJ1-2, with a possible D match to TRBD1 (6 bases). In DNA, the CDR3 is TGTGCCTGGAGTTTGTTCCCCAAGGGGGTCGGCTACACCTTC. Its translation is CAWSLFPKGVGYTF.